This T cell receptor (beta chain) was sequenced during a study of tumor-infiltrating lymphocytes in localized non-small cell lung cancer. Study in general: Several tumor histologies, both smoking statuses, and some post-neoadjuvant chemotherapy samples were included. Tumor tissue and non-adjacent uninvolved lung came from each patient. Overall study findings and caveats: No T-cell fraction difference was seen between IM1 and IM2 tumors. Tumors had more T cell infiltration than uninvolved lung, per TCRbeta sequencing and CD3 counts.

Trimming left V 6 bases short and J 6 bases short, with 14 bases between. Looked up from germline, CDR1 is MNHEY and CDR2 is SVGAGI. CDR3 length: 13 amino acids. The repertoire was sequenced with immunoSEQ multiplex PCR; TCRdb's copy has only in-frame clones and lacks some. The table records just under 4,000 clones, under 75% of them present only once. This clone was seen a few times. What it recognizes is unknown. The sample consisted of uninvolved lung tissue not adjacent to the tumor. V gene TRBV6-5 combines with J gene TRBJ1-2; D perhaps matches TRBD1 (5 bases). The sequence was collected from a human donor with non-small cell lung cancer. CDR3 amino acids: CASRGVGDHGYTF. As DNA, the CDR3 is TGTGCCAGCAGGGGGGTCGGGGACCATGGCTACACCTTC.